This TCR beta chain is drawn from a study of T cell repertoires in cytomegalovirus infection (dated by TCRdb to the late 2010s). Concerning the study at large: The HLA type of each donor mattered for the analysis, because public TCR beta signatures pointed to carriage of CMV infection along with the matching HLA type.

What the authors observed across the whole study: In the ex vivo response, HLA-C-restricted CMV-specific TCR beta clonotypes were dominant, and in two of eight donors the single most frequent clonotype came from this HLA-C-restricted group. Carriers of CMV infection plus the relevant HLA type were discriminated by the cumulative frequency of public TCR beta family members in the study cohort and in an independent roughly 350-donor cohort.

As for this clonotype: Its recognized antigen is unknown. Base qualities are not at hand, and no much larger clone is one base apart.

This sample was sequenced with an Illumina HiSeq 1500. TCRdb cleaned the public reads at Q25 with fastp, built clones with MiXCR and kept in-frame beta chains. Under each unique CDR3 protein, matching rows form one entry showing the most common genes and DNA. The sample table shows roughly 230,000 distinct CDR3 sequences, and 22% are seen once. The ten largest make up roughly 18% of the sample. CDR1 and CDR2, per the germline V gene (reference sequence), are LNHDA and SQIVND. From cysteine to phenylalanine, the CDR3 is 14 amino acids long. The sequence is cut down to CDR3 DNA, 42 bases in frame from base 1. V and J lose 7 bases and 3 bases, and a span of 15 bases separates them.

Material for sequencing was CD8+ T cells from PBMCs. This clonotype originated in a human donor in good health (CMV status not recorded). Some clones in this sample may be carry-over from other donors' samples. The V gene is TRBV19 and the J gene is TRBJ1-2; 6 matching bases give a weak D call of TRBD1. The CDR3 loop reads CASTPQGRYYGYTF. The nucleotide sequence is TGTGCCAGTACCCCCCAGGGGAGATACTATGGCTACACCTTC.